This T cell receptor beta chain was recorded in a study of PD-1 blockade in mismatch repair-deficient tumors. As for the study in general: All were previously treated, progressing patients with approximately 11 mismatch repair-deficient cancer types. Study observations and caveats: After pembrolizumab, tumor-resident clones rose rapidly, then generally contracted before radiologic responses.

TCR sequencing covered a few patients who responded to pembrolizumab. Using immunoSEQ multiplex PCR, the repertoire was profiled, and TCRdb retains in-frame clones only, with some absent. The sample shows just under 80,000 clones, roughly 80% of them seen only once. This clone has just a few counts. What it recognizes is unknown. This CDR3 region has 14 residues. V trimming: 3 bases; J trimming: 6 bases; junction bases outside the gene matches: 5. Germline CDR1 reads LNHNV; CDR2 reads YYDKDF (reference sequence). The clonotype originates from an adult with mismatch repair-deficient cancer. The V gene is TRBV15, the J gene TRBJ1-5; TRBD1 matches 7 bases. The specimen was peripheral blood, collected 44 weeks after starting pembrolizumab. CDR3 region: CATSSTGVTQPQHF. CDR3 coding DNA: TGTGCCACCAGCAGCACAGGGGTGACTCAGCCCCAGCATTTT.